This record covers a single T cell receptor beta chain. This clonotype was recorded a few times. This receptor's antigen is unknown. Nothing much larger sits one base from this clone, and base qualities are not available. The data belong to a study of molecular identifiers for immune sequencing clone quantification (dated by TCRdb to about 2018). Concerning the study at large: For a replicate experiment, RNA from roughly 18,000 or 92,000 naive CD8 T cells was divided into five aliquots, of which four were sequenced. The study was a methods study using CD8 T cells to benchmark molecular-identifier clustering-based TCR repertoire sequencing (MIDCIRS) and TCR RNA copy counting. Here is what the overall study found, with its caveats: Without barcode sub-clustering, chimeric consensus sequences inflated TCR diversity; chimeras reached as high as 47%. The naive libraries included spiked-in Jurkat TCR RNA (roughly nine copies' worth), and this Jurkat TCR RNA is not part of the donor repertoire. In CMV-specific effector cells, clones with more than 20 RNA copies contained over 99% of molecules, whereas in naive cells such clones contained under 1% of molecules. Highly expanded clone sizes could be underestimated if identical TCR molecules share a barcode. Modeling estimated 3 to 3.5 recovered TCR RNA copies per cell, compared with 9.5 to 10 by digital PCR, which implies roughly 27% capture efficiency. Spiked-in Jurkat TCR RNA equivalent to a single cell was reported to be detectable even among fewer than 1.2 million naive CD8 T cells.

Libraries of naive CD8 T cells were built from approximately 22,000 to 940,000 sorted cells, with 10%, 30% or 50% of the purified RNA used. On a BD FACSAria II, naive CD8 T cells were FACS-sorted as CD8+CD4-CCR7+CD45RA+ and collected into RLT Plus buffer. To test detection sensitivity, Jurkat RNA equal to ten TCR copies was added to samples of roughly 18,000-1,100,000 naive CD8 T cells. Enrichment of CD8 T cells was performed with RosetteSep CD8+ T Cell Enrichment Cocktail and Ficoll-Paque, after which ACK red cell lysis was carried out. Receptor amplification or capture employed PCR. Sequenced using a NextSeq 500. Preparation of bulk TCR libraries followed a previously described approach, with the TCR primers listed in Table S5. The Qiagen AllPrep DNA/RNA kit was used to purify total RNA. Reads from multiple sequencing runs of the same library were pooled before analysis. Per the original workflow: Reads were retained only if an exact TCR constant sequence was present, and the retained reads were trimmed to 150 nt and grouped according to their 12-nt molecular barcodes. Within each barcode group, reads were sub-clustered at a 15% Levenshtein threshold, and quality-weighted consensus sequences were built per RNA molecule. Non-functional sequences were discarded, and so were lower-count sequences lying one edit away from another sequence. On the basis of fitting two negative binomial distributions, barcode sub-clusters with fewer than 20% of the maximum read count were discarded. TCRdb took the public reads, trimmed them with fastp at Q25, ran MiXCR for clone calling and kept in-frame beta chains. Rows with a matching CDR3 protein are joined into one entry that keeps the most common DNA and genes. The V and J calls here are based on TCRdb, not the publication. This sample gives about 320,000 distinct CDR3 sequences in total; roughly a quarter of them show up just once. The ten largest make up around 0.7% of the sample.

CDR1 SGHRS and CDR2 YFSETQ are derived from the germline V gene. V and J are truncated by 0 bases and 5 bases respectively, leaving an intervening sequence of 11 bases. The CDR3 contains 14 residues, cysteine and phenylalanine counted. Of all the DNA, just the CDR3 is kept, 42 bases in frame from base 1. This receptor was taken from a human donor in good health. Some libraries in this study had Jurkat cell RNA spiked in. In this chain, TRBV5-1 is recombined with TRBJ1-1, with the D gene not clear enough to name. Sequences were obtained from naive CD8+ T cells from blood, with Jurkat cell RNA spiked in. The label giving this sample's cell subset or site can be read as: FACS-sorted CD8+CD4-CCR7+CD45RA+ naive T cells. The sequenced DNA: TGCGCCAGCAGCTTGGTGGCCTCGAGGACTGAAGCTTTCTTT. The resulting protein is CASSLVASRTEAFF.